This T cell receptor (beta chain) appears in the sequencing data of a study of shared clonotypes between healthy human individuals. Assay used: immunoSEQ multiplex PCR; TCRdb lists only in-frame clones, some missing. The sample lists some 2,000,000 clones, approximately 94% occurring once. V was shortened by 1 base and J by 1 base, with 8 bases between the two germline ends. CDR3 length: 15 residues. The germline gives CDR1 SEHNR, CDR2 FQNEAQ (reference sequence). A CD45RA-negative memory subset and a CD45RA+ naive subset were separated from the CD4+ cells. The sequenced sample was naive CD4+ T cells sorted from blood. Subset specified: CD45RA+ positively selected. The V and J genes are TRBV7-9 and TRBJ2-1; D might be TRBD2 (6 bases). The receptor comes from a man between 18 and 29 years old in good health. CDR3 DNA: TGTGCCAGCAGCTTAGGACTAGTTTCCTACAATGAGCAGTTCTTC. Translation: CASSLGLVSYNEQFF.